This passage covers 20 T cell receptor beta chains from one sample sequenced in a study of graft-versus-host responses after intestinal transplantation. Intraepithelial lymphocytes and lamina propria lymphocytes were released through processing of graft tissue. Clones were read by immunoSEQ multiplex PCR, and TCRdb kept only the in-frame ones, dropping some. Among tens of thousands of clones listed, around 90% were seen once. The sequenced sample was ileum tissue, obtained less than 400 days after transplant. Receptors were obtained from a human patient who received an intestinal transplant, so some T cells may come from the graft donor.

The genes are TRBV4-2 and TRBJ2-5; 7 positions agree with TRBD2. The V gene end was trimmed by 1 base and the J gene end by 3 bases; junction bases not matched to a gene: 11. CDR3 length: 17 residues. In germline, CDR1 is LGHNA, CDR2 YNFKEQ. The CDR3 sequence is CASSQGSGQRDEETQYF. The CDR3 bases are TGTGCCAGCAGCCAAGGATCTGGGCAGCGGGACGAAGAGACCCAGTACTTC.

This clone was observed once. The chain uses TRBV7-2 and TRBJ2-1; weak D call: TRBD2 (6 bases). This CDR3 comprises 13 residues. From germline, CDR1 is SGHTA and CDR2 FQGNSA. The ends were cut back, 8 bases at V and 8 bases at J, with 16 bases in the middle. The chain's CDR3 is CASVGLARDEQFF. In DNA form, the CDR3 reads TGTGCCAGCGTGGGACTGGCCCGCGATGAGCAGTTCTTC.

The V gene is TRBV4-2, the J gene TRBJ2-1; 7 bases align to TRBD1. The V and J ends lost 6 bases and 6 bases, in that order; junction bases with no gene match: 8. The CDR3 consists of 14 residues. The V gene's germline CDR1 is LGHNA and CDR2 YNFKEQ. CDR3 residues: CASRSGTASNEQFF. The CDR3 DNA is TGTGCCAGCAGATCCGGGACAGCGAGCAATGAGCAGTTCTTC.

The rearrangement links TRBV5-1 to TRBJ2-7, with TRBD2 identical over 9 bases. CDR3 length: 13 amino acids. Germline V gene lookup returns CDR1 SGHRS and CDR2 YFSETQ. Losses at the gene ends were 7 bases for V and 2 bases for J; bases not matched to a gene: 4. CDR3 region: CASRASGAYEQYF. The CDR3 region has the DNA TGCGCCAGCCGGGCTAGCGGGGCCTACGAGCAGTACTTC.

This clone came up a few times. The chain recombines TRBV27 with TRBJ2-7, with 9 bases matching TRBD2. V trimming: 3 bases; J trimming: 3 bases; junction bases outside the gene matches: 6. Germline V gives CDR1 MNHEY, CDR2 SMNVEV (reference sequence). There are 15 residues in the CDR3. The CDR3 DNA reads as TGTGCCAGCAGTTTGGGTAGCGGGGGATACTACGAGCAGTACTTC. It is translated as CASSLGSGGYYEQYF.

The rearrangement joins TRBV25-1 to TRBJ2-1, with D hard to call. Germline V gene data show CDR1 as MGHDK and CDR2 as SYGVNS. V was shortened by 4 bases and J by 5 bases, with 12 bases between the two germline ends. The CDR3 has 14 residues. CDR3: CASSAGDGHNEQFF. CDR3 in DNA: TGTGCCAGCAGTGCCGGAGACGGGCACAATGAGCAGTTCTTC. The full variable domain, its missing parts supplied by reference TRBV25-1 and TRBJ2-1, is EADIYQTPRYLVIGTGKKITLECSQTMGHDKMYWYQQDPGMELHLIHYSYGVNSTEKGDLSSESTVSRIRTEHFPLTLESARPSHTSQYLCASSAGDGHNEQFFGPGTRLTVL.

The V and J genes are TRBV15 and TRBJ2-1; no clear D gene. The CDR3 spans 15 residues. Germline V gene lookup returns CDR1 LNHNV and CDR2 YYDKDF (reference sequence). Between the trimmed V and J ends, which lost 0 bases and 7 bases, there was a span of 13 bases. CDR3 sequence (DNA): TGTGCCACCAGCAGAGACCGCCCCAAGGGAAATGAGCAGTTCTTC. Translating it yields CATSRDRPKGNEQFF.

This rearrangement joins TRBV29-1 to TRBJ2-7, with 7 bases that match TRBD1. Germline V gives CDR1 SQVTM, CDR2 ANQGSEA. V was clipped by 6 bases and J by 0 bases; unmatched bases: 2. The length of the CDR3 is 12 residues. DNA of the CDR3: TGCAGCGTGAGGGACAGCTCCTACGAGCAGTACTTC. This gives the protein CSVRDSSYEQYF.

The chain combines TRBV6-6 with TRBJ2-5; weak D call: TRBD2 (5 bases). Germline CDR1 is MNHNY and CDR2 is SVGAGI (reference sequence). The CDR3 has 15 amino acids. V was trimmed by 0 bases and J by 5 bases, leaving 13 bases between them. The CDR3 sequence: CASSYSSSGVETQYF. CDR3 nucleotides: TGTGCCAGCAGTTACTCGAGCTCCGGGGTTGAGACCCAGTACTTC.

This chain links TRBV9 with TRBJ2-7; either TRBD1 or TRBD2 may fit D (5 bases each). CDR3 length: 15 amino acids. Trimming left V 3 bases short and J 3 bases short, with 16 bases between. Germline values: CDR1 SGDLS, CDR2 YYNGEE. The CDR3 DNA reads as TGTGCCAGCAGCGCTTACTCCCGAGGGGACTACGAGCAGTACTTC. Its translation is CASSAYSRGDYEQYF.

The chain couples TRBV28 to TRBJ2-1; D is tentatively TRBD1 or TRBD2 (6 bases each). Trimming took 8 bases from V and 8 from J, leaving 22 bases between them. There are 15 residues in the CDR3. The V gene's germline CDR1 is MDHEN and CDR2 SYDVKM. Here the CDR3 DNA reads TGTGCCAGCCACAACGGGCAGGGGAGCGGGCATGAGCAGTTCTTC. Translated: CASHNGQGSGHEQFF.

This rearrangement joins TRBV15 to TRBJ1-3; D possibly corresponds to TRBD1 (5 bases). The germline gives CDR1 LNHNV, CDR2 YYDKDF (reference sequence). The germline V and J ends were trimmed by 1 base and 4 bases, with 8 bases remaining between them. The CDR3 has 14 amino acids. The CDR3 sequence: CATSRGTLGNTIYF. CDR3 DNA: TGTGCCACCAGCAGAGGGACATTAGGAAACACCATATATTTT. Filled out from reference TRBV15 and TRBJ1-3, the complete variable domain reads DAMVIQNPRYQVTQFGKPVTLSCSQTLNHNVMYWYQQKSSQAPKLLFHYYDKDFNNEADTPDNFQSRRPNTSFCFLDIRSPGLGDTAMYLCATSRGTLGNTIYFGEGSWLTVV.

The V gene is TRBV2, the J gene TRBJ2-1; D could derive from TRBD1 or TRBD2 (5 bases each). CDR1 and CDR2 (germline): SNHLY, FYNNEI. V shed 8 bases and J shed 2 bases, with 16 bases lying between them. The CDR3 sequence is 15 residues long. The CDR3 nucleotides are TGTGCCAGCGCTATGATGGGGGTCGCCTACAATGAGCAGTTCTTC. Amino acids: CASAMMGVAYNEQFF.

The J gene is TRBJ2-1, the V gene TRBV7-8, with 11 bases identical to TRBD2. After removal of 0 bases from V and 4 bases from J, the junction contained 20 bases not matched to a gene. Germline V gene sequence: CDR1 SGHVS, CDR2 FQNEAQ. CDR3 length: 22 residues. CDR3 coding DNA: TGTGCCAGCAGCTTAGCACCCTACCCCCGAGAACTACTAGCGGGAGTTTACAATGAGCAGTTCTTC. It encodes CASSLAPYPRELLAGVYNEQFF.

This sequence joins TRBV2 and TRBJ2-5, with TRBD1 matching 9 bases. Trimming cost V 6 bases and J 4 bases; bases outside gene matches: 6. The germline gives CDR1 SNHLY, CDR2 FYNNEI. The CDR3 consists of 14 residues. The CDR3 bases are TGTGCCAGCAGGGACTACAGGGGGCGAGAGACCCAGTACTTC. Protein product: CASRDYRGRETQYF.

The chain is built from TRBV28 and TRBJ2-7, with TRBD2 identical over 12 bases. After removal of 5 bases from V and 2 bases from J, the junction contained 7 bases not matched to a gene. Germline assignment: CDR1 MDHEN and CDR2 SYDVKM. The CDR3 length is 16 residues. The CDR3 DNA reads TGTGCCAGCAGTCCCAGGACTAGCGGGGCAACCTACGAGCAGTACTTC. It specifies CASSPRTSGATYEQYF. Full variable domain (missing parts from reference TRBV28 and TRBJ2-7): DVKVTQSSRYLVKRTGEKVFLECVQDMDHENMFWYRQDPGLGLRLIYFSYDVKMKEKGDIPEGYSVSREKKERFSLILESASTNQTSMYLCASSPRTSGATYEQYFGPGTRLTVT.

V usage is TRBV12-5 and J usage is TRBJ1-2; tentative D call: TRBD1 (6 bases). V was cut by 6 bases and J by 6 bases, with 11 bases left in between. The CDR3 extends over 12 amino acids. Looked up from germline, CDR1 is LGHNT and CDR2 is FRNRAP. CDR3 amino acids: CASGWDMHGYTF. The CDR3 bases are TGTGCTAGTGGATGGGACATGCATGGCTACACCTTC.

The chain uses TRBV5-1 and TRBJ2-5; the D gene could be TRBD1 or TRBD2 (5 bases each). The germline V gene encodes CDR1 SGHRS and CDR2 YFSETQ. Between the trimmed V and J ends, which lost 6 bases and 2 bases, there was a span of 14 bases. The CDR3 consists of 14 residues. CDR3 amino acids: CASNPRGQQETQYF. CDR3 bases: TGCGCCAGCAACCCGAGGGGCCAGCAAGAGACCCAGTACTTC.

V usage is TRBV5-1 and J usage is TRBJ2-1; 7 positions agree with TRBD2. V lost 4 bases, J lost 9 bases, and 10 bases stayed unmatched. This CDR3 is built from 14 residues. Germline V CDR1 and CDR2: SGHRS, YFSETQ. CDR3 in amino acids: CASSHNAGVGEQFF. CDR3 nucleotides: TGCGCCAGCAGCCACAACGCGGGGGTGGGTGAGCAGTTCTTC.

The DNA for the CDR3 is TGTGCCAGCATTAAACTAGCGGGAGCCTACAATGAGCAGTTCTTC. Translated: CASIKLAGAYNEQFF. The chain combines TRBV28 with TRBJ2-1, with TRBD2 matching over 11 bases. The CDR3 covers 15 residues. J was trimmed by 2 bases and V by 7 bases; bases with no gene match: 4. Germline assignment: CDR1 MDHEN and CDR2 SYDVKM.